This record covers a single T cell receptor beta chain. This entry comes from a study of blood T cell repertoires in COVID-19. About the research overall: PBMCs, B-cell-depleted T cells, or T cells provided the cDNA or gDNA that made up the material.

CDR1 and CDR2 from the germline V gene are SGHTS and YDEGEE. V lost 4 bases to trimming and J lost 3 bases; unmatched junction nucleotides: 1. The CDR3 sequence is 15 residues long. Produced via immunoSEQ multiplex PCR; TCRdb's table is partial and in-frame only. The sample yields 150,000 to 200,000 clones, about 85% seen once. While infection was still active, Seattle patients were enrolled and then followed longitudinally. The sequence came from an elderly woman with COVID-19, enrolled during active disease. This rearrangement joins TRBV5-8 to TRBJ2-2; 12 nucleotides agree with TRBD2. Input material: peripheral blood. CDR3 sequence (DNA): TGTGCCAGCAGCCGACTAGCGGGGGACACCGGGGAGCTGTTTTTT. Its translation is CASSRLAGDTGELFF.